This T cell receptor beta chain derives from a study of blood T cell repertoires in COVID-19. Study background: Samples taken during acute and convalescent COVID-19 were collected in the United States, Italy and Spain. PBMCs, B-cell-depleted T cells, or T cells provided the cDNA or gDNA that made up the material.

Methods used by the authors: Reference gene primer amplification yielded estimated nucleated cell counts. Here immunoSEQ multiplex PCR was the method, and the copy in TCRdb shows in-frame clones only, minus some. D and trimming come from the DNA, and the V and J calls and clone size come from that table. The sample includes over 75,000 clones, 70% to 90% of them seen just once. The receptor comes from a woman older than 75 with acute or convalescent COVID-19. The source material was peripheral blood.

The chain's CDR3 is CASSLLGGPTDTQYF. The CDR3 DNA sequence: TGTGCCAGCAGTTTATTGGGGGGTCCCACAGATACGCAGTATTTT. The chain uses TRBV27 and TRBJ2-3; possible D gene TRBD2, 6 bases. Germline V gene sequence: CDR1 MNHEY, CDR2 SMNVEV (reference sequence). Trimming pared 1 base from V and 2 bases from J, leaving 10 bases between. The CDR3 is 15 residues long.